This is a list of T cell receptor beta chains from one sample in a study of OX40 agonist ivuxolimab in advanced cancers. The repertoire was sequenced with immunoSEQ multiplex PCR; TCRdb's copy has only in-frame clones and lacks some. The sample includes around 78,000 clones, roughly 80% of them seen just once. The sample was CD4+ or CD8+ T cells sorted from blood, taken in a trial of the OX40 agonist ivuxolimab. The receptors derive from an adult with an advanced solid tumor such as melanoma, head and neck, liver or kidney cancer. The CDR3 runs from the conserved cysteine through the conserved F or W. Fields, in order: J gene, clone size, D gene, V gene, CDR3 protein, CDR3 DNA. A D gene is named only where the DNA matches it firmly. Size values are once, few and many counts, or a class for expanded clones, and some rows have none.

TRBJ1-1 NA NA TRBV9 CASSVHGNTEAFF TGTGCCAGCAGCGTACACGGGAACACTGAAGCTTTCTTT
TRBJ2-2 once TRBD1 TRBV27 CASSRQGVSNTGELFF TGTGCCAGCAGTCGTCAGGGGGTCTCGAACACCGGGGAGCTGTTTTTT
TRBJ2-1 NA NA TRBV9 CASSVGLRDNEQFF TGTGCCAGCAGCGTAGGTCTTCGGGACAATGAGCAGTTCTTC
TRBJ1-2 NA NA TRBV5-1 CASSLVQGFGYTF TGCGCCAGCAGCTTGGTACAGGGCTTCGGCTACACCTTC
TRBJ2-7 NA TRBD1 TRBV5-4 CASSIGTDSSYEQYF TGTGCCAGCAGCATCGGGACAGATAGTTCCTACGAGCAGTACTTC
TRBJ2-1 NA TRBD2 TRBV11-3 CASSLKWSSGGAEQFF TGTGCCAGCAGCTTAAAGTGGTCTAGCGGGGGGGCTGAGCAGTTCTTC
TRBJ1-1 NA NA TRBV7-3 CASSFGGQNTEAFF TGTGCCAGCAGCTTCGGGGGACAGAACACTGAAGCTTTCTTT
TRBJ1-1 NA NA TRBV6-5 CASSYRAGRMNTEAFF TGTGCCAGCAGTTACAGGGCAGGGCGAATGAACACTGAAGCTTTCTTT
TRBJ1-2 NA TRBD1 TRBV23-1 CARPQGGYGYTF TGCGCCAGACCTCAGGGGGGGTATGGCTACACCTTC
TRBJ2-7 NA TRBD1 TRBV7-8 CASSIGQGGPYEQYF TGTGCCAGCAGCATAGGACAGGGGGGACCCTACGAGCAGTACTTC
TRBJ2-7 NA TRBD1 TRBV4-1 CASSRQGRDEQYF TGCGCCAGCAGCCGACAGGGGCGGGACGAGCAGTACTTC
TRBJ1-5 NA NA TRBV12-5 CASGPGRNQPQHF TGTGCTAGTGGCCCCGGGAGGAATCAGCCCCAGCATTTT
TRBJ1-3 NA NA TRBV7-2 CASSRQPNRAGNTIYF TGTGCCAGCAGCCGACAACCAAACAGGGCTGGAAACACCATATATTTT
TRBJ2-1 NA NA TRBV19 CASSRRPAGDIQYNEQFF TGTGCCAGTAGTAGGCGCCCGGCAGGGGATATCCAGTACAATGAGCAGTTCTTC
TRBJ1-4 NA TRBD1 TRBV6-4 CASRVGEGQGVDEKLFF TGTGCCAGCAGAGTAGGGGAGGGACAGGGGGTGGATGAAAAACTGTTTTTT
TRBJ1-2 once TRBD1 TRBV30 CAWMTGGFGYTF TGTGCCTGGATGACAGGGGGCTTTGGCTACACCTTC
TRBJ2-2 many TRBD1 TRBV19 CASTGTGGWTGELFF TGTGCCAGTACCGGGACAGGGGGCTGGACCGGGGAGCTGTTTTTT
TRBJ1-5 NA NA TRBV6-5 CASSNLGSSNQPQHF TGTGCCAGCAGTAACCTGGGGTCCAGCAATCAGCCCCAGCATTTT
TRBJ2-1 once TRBD2 TRBV7-2 CASSAAGTSGYNEQFF TGTGCCAGCAGCGCAGCGGGTACTAGCGGTTACAATGAGCAGTTCTTC
TRBJ2-7 NA NA TRBV11-3 CASSLVGPYEQYF TGTGCCAGCAGCTTAGTGGGCCCCTACGAGCAGTACTTC
TRBJ1-6 NA NA TRBV7-2 CASSIIRSPNSPLHF TGTGCCAGCAGCATAATACGGAGCCCTAATTCACCCCTCCACTTT
TRBJ2-2 NA NA TRBV9 CASSVDPFGGELFF TGTGCCAGCAGCGTAGACCCCTTTGGCGGGGAGCTGTTTTTT
TRBJ1-5 NA NA TRBV2 CASVRDINQPQHF TGTGCCAGCGTCCGGGACATCAATCAGCCCCAGCATTTT
TRBJ2-5 few NA TRBV5-4 CASSIKLGRETQYF TGTGCCAGCAGCATCAAGTTGGGGCGAGAGACCCAGTACTTC
TRBJ1-3 NA NA TRBV19 CASSTPTVGFSGNTIYF TGTGCCAGTAGTACGCCGACGGTGGGATTCTCTGGAAACACCATATATTTT
TRBJ1-1 few NA TRBV11-2 CASSLDRAEAFF TGTGCCAGCAGCTTAGACAGGGCTGAAGCTTTCTTT
TRBJ2-4 NA NA TRBV18 CASSQGTGKNIQYF TGTGCCAGCTCACAGGGTACGGGCAAAAACATTCAGTACTTC
TRBJ2-6 NA NA TRBV4-1 CASSQVPRGASGANVLTF TGCGCCAGCAGCCAAGTACCTCGAGGGGCGTCTGGGGCCAACGTCCTGACTTTC
TRBJ1-5 NA NA TRBV7-9 CASSSATGINQPQHF TGTGCCAGCAGCTCAGCGACCGGGATTAATCAGCCCCAGCATTTT
TRBJ1-2 NA TRBD1 TRBV7-8 CASSLGGGQGYGYTF TGTGCCAGCAGCTTAGGAGGGGGACAGGGTTACGGCTACACCTTC
TRBJ2-3 NA NA TRBV27 CASSPPRSPRTDTQYF TGTGCCAGCAGTCCGCCGCGGAGTCCTCGCACAGATACGCAGTATTTT
TRBJ2-2 NA NA TRBV19 CASRDTQGTGELFF TGTGCCAGTAGAGACACCCAGGGCACCGGGGAGCTGTTTTTT
TRBJ1-5 NA NA TRBV11-1 CASSLRVNQPQHF TGTGCCAGCAGCTTGCGGGTGAATCAGCCCCAGCATTTT
TRBJ1-2 NA NA TRBV19 CASSILLWLNYGYTF TGTGCCAGTAGTATCTTACTTTGGCTAAACTATGGCTACACCTTC
TRBJ1-3 NA NA TRBV19 CASSIIESSGNTIYF TGTGCCAGTAGTATTATCGAAAGCTCTGGAAACACCATATATTTT
TRBJ1-5 NA TRBD1 TRBV19 CASSITLRDSHQPQHF TGTGCCAGTAGTATAACACTCCGGGACAGCCATCAGCCCCAGCATTTT
TRBJ2-5 few TRBD1 TRBV29-1 CSGRQGAETQYF TGCAGCGGACGACAGGGGGCAGAGACCCAGTACTTC
TRBJ1-1 NA TRBD1 TRBV27 CASRIDYRGLEAFF TGTGCCAGCAGAATAGATTACAGGGGGCTGGAAGCTTTCTTT
TRBJ2-5 NA NA TRBV11-2 CASSLVSETQYF TGTGCCAGCAGCTTAGTTTCAGAGACCCAGTACTTC
TRBJ2-7 NA NA TRBV13 CASSLAGNYEQYF TGTGCCAGCAGCTTAGCTGGGAACTACGAGCAGTACTTC
TRBJ2-7 NA TRBD1 TRBV6-1 CASSEEPWTGPYEQYF TGTGCCAGCAGTGAAGAACCATGGACAGGGCCCTACGAGCAGTACTTC
TRBJ2-7 NA TRBD2 TRBV18 CASSPAGGAGGSYEQYF TGTGCCAGCTCACCCGCTGGCGGAGCGGGAGGGTCCTACGAGCAGTACTTC
TRBJ1-3 NA NA TRBV6-5 CASSRQFSGNTIYF TGTGCCAGCAGTCGACAGTTCTCTGGAAACACCATATATTTT
TRBJ2-7 few TRBD1 TRBV5-1 CASRSISGTGGEQYF TGCGCCAGCAGATCAATCTCGGGGACAGGGGGAGAGCAGTACTTC
TRBJ2-1 NA NA TRBV5-8 CASSLDWGPYNEQFF TGTGCCAGCAGCTTGGATTGGGGTCCCTACAATGAGCAGTTCTTC
TRBJ2-7 NA TRBD1 TRBV29-1 CSVASITGTGSYEQYF TGCAGCGTCGCCTCGATTACCGGGACAGGGTCCTACGAGCAGTACTTC
TRBJ2-5 NA NA TRBV4-2 CASSPTQDGRETQYF TGTGCCAGCAGCCCTACCCAAGACGGTAGGGAGACCCAGTACTTC
TRBJ2-3 NA NA TRBV9 CASSRDKAEDTQYF TGTGCCAGCAGCCGGGACAAGGCGGAAGATACGCAGTATTTT
TRBJ2-5 NA NA TRBV6-5 CASSYSITVWEETQYF TGTGCCAGCAGTTACTCGATCACCGTATGGGAAGAGACCCAGTACTTC